This TCR beta chain was sequenced for a study of graft-versus-host responses after intestinal transplantation. This clone was found a few times. Its antigen remains unidentified. Study-level findings and limits: Some GvH clones were seen earlier in gut or blood, suggesting intestinal origin.

This table comes from immunoSEQ multiplex PCR, and its TCRdb copy is limited to in-frame clones, with some not included. Of approximately 86,000 clones in the sample, roughly nine tenths were seen once. The clonotype was recovered from a human donor who received an intestinal transplant. The source was unstimulated CD4+ T cells sorted from spleen or lymph node cells, collected before intestinal transplant.

DNA for the CDR3: TGTGCCAGCAGTGGGGACAGGGGGATGGAAAAACTGTTTTTT. Its translation: CASSGDRGMEKLFF. The chain employs TRBV6-5 and TRBJ1-4; 11 positions agree with TRBD1. Germline V gene data show CDR1 as MNHEY and CDR2 as SVGAGI. This CDR3 spans 14 amino acids. Trimming removed 5 bases from V and 8 bases from J; junction bases left unmatched: 4.